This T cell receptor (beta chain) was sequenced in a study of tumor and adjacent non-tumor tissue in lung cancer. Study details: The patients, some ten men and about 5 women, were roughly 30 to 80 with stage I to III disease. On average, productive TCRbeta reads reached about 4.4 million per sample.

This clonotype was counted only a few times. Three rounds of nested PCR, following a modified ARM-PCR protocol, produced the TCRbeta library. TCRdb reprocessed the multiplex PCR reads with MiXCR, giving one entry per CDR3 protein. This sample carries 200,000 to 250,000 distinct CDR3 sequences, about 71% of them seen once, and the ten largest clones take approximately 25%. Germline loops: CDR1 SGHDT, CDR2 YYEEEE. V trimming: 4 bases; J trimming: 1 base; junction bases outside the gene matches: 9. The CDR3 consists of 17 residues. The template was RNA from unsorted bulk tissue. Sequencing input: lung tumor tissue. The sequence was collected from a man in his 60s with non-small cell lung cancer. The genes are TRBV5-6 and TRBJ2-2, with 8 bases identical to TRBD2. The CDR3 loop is CASSPLWAGGNTGELFF. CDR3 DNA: TGTGCCAGCAGCCCCCTCTGGGCGGGAGGGAACACCGGGGAGCTGTTTTTT.